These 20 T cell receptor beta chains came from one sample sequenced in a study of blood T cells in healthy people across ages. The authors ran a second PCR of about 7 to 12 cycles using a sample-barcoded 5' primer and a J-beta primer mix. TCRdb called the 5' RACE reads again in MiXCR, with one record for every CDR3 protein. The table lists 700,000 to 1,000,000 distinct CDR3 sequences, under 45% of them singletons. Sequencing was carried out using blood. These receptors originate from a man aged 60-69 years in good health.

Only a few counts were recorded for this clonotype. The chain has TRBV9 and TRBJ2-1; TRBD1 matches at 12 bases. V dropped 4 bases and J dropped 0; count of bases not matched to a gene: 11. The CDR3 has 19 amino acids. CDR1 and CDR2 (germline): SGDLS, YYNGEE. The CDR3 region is CASSPRDRGPLSSYNEQFF. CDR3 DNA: TGTGCCAGCAGCCCCCGGGACAGGGGGCCTTTAAGCTCCTACAATGAGCAGTTCTTC. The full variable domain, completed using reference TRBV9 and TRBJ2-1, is DSGVTQTPKHLITATGQRVTLRCSPRSGDLSVYWYQQSLDQGLQFLIQYYNGEERAKGNILERFSAQQFPDLHSELNLSSLELGDSALYFCASSPRDRGPLSSYNEQFFGPGTRLTVL.

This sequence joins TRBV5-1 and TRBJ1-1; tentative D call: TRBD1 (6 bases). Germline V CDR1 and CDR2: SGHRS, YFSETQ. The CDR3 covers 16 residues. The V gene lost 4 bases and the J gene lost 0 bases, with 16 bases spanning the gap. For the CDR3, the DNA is TGCGCCAGCAGCCCCCCGGGGGCGCGGTTGAACACTGAAGCTTTCTTT. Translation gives CASSPPGARLNTEAFF.

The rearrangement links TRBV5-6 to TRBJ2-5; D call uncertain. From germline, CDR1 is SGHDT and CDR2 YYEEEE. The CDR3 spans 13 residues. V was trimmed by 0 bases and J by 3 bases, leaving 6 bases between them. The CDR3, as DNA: TGTGCCAGCAGCTTGGGAAATAAAGAGACCCAGTACTTC. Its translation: CASSLGNKETQYF.

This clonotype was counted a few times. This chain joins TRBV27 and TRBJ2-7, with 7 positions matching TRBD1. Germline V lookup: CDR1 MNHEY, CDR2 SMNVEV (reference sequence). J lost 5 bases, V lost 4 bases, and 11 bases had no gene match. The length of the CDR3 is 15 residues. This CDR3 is CASSYTDRASDEQYF. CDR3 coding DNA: TGTGCCAGCAGTTACACCGACAGGGCTTCCGACGAGCAGTACTTC.

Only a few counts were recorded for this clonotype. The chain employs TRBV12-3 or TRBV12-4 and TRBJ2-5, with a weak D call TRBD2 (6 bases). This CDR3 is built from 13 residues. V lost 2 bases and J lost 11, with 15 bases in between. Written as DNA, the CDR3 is TGTGCCAGCAGTTTAACCCGGGGCCGGGAGCAGTACTTC. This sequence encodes CASSLTRGREQYF.

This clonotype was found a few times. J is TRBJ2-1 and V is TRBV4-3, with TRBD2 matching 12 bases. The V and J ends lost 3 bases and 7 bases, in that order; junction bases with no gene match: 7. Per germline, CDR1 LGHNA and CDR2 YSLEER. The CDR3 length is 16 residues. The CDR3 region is CASSHRLAGADNEQFF. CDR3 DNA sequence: TGCGCCAGCAGCCATCGACTAGCGGGGGCCGATAATGAGCAGTTCTTC.

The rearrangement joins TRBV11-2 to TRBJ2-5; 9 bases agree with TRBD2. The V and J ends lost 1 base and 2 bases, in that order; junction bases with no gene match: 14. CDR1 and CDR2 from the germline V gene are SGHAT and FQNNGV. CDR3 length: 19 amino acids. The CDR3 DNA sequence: TGTGCCAGCAGCTTAGGAGGCGGGGGGGGTCTCTGGAGTCAAGAGACCCAGTACTTC. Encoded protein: CASSLGGGGGLWSQETQYF.

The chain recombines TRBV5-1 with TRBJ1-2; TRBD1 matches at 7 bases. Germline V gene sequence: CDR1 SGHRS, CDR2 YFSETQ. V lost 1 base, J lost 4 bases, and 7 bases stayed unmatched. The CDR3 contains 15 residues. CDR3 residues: CASSLQGEQAYGYTF. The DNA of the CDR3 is TGCGCCAGCAGCTTGCAGGGGGAGCAGGCCTATGGCTACACCTTC.

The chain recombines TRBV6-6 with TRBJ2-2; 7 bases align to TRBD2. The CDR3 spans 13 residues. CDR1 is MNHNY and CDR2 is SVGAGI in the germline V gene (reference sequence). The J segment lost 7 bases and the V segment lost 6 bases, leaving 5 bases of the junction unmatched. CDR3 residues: CASSPGGGGELFF. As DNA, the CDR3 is TGTGCCAGCAGCCCGGGGGGTGGCGGGGAGCTGTTTTTT.

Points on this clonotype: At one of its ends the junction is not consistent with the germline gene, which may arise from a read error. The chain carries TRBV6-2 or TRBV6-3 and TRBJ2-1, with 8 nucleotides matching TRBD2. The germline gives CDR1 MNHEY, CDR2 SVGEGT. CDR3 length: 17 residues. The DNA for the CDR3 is TGTGCCAGCAGATATAACCCTAGGCGGGGGGCCCTCAATGAGCTGTTCTTC. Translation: CASRYNPRRGALNELFF.

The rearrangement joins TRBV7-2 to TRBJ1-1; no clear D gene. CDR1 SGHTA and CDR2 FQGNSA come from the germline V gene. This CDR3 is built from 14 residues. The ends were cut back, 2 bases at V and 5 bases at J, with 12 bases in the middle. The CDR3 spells CASSLSTGGTEAFF. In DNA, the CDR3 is TGTGCCAGCAGCTTAAGTACTGGCGGTACTGAAGCTTTCTTT.

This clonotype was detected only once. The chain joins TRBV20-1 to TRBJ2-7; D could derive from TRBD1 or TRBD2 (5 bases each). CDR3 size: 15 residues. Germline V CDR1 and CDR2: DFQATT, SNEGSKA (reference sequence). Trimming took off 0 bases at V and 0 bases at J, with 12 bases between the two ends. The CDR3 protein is CSARDHGTSSYEQYF. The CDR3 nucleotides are TGCAGTGCTAGAGATCACGGGACCAGCTCCTACGAGCAGTACTTC.

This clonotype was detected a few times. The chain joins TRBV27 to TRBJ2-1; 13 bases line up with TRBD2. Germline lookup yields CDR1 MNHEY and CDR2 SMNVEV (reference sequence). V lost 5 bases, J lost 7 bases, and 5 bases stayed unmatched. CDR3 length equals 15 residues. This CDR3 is CASSTLAGGTNEQFF. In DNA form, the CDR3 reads TGTGCCAGCAGTACACTAGCGGGGGGGACGAATGAGCAGTTCTTC.

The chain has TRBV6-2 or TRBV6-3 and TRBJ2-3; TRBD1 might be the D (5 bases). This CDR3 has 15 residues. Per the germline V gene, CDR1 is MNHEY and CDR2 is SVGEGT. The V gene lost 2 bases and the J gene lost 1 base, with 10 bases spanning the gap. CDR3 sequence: CASSYRGGRTDTQYF. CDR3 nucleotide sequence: TGTGCCAGCAGTTACAGGGGCGGACGCACAGATACGCAGTATTTT.

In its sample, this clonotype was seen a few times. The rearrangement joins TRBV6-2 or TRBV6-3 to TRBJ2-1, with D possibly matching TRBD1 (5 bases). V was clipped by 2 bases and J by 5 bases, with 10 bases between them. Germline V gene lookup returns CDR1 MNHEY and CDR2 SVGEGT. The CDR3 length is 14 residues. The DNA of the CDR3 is TGTGCCAGCAGTTACCTACAGGAAAACAATGAGCAGTTCTTC. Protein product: CASSYLQENNEQFF.

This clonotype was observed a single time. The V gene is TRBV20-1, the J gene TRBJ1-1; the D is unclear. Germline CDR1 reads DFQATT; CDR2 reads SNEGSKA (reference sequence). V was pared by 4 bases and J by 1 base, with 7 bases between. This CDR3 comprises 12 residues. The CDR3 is CSATVTNTEAFF. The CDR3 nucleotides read TGCAGTGCTACAGTTACGAACACTGAAGCTTTCTTT.

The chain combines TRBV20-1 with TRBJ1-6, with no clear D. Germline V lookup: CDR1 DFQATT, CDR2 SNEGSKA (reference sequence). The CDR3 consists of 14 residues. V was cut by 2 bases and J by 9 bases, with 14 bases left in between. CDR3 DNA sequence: TGCAGTGCTAGACCCGGAACGGAGTCTTCACCCCTCCACTTT. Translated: CSARPGTESSPLHF.

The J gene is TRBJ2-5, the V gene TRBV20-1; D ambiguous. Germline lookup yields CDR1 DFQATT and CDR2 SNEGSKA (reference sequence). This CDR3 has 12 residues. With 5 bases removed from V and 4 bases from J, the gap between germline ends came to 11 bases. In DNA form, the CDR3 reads TGCAGTGCTCTTTTACGAGGAGAGACCCAGTACTTC. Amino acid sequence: CSALLRGETQYF.

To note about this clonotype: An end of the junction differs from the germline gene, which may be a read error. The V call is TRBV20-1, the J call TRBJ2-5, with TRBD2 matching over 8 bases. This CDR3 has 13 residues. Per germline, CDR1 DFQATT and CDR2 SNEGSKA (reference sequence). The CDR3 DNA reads TGCAGTACTAGCCGGGGGGGCGGGGAGACCCAGTACTTC. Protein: CSTSRGGGETQYF.

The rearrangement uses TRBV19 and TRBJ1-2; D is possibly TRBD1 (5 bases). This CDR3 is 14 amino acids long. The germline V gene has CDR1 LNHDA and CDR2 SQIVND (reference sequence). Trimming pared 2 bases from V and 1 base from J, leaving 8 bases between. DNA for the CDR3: TGTGCCAGTAGTATATGGGGGAGTAACTATGGCTACACCTTC. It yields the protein CASSIWGSNYGYTF.